This TCR beta chain was observed in a study of identical twins. Every donor was a healthy Caucasian. The study, taken as a whole, reports: Zero-insertion results could be subject to partial confounding by invariant MAIT and iNKT cells.

TCRdb recomputed calls from the 5' RACE reads with MiXCR, one row per CDR3 protein. The table includes 420,000 or so distinct CDR3 sequences, approximately 17% detected once. The length of the CDR3 is 15 residues. V gave up 2 bases and J gave up 4 bases, with 14 bases separating them. Germline V gene lookup returns CDR1 LGHNA and CDR2 YNFKEQ. This clonotype was recorded a few times. Its antigen remains unknown. The chain carries TRBV4-2 and TRBJ1-1; no reliable D call. Specimen: naive T cells sorted from blood. This TCR came from a man aged 50-60 years in good health. CDR3 region: CASSQLPGQGTEAFF. The CDR3 DNA is TGTGCCAGCAGCCAACTGCCGGGCCAAGGCACTGAAGCTTTCTTT.